These 2 T cell receptor beta chains were all obtained from the same sample, sequenced in a study of blood T cells in healthy people across ages. Alongside a J-beta primer mix, a sample-barcoded 5' primer served in a second PCR lasting about 7 to 12 cycles. TCRdb called the 5' RACE reads again in MiXCR, with one record for every CDR3 protein. The sample holds nearly 800,000 distinct CDR3 sequences, roughly three fifths seen once. The sequencing input was blood. All receptors derive from a man aged 35 to 55 in good health.

The chain links TRBV18 to TRBJ2-7; 9 bases are a match to TRBD1. The trim removed 2 bases at V and 3 bases at J, leaving 8 bases unmatched. This CDR3 has 16 residues. Germline assignment: CDR1 KGHSH and CDR2 LQKENI. The CDR3 region is CASSPTYRDRDYEQYF. The CDR3 DNA reads as TGTGCCAGCTCACCAACATACCGGGACAGGGACTACGAGCAGTACTTC.

The V call is TRBV12-3 or TRBV12-4, the J call TRBJ1-6; D gene uncertain. This CDR3 contains 12 residues. Trimming removed 4 bases from V and 7 bases from J, with 5 bases in between. CDR3 protein: CASSSSNSPLHF. Here the CDR3 DNA reads TGTGCCAGCAGTTCTTCAAATTCACCCCTCCACTTT.